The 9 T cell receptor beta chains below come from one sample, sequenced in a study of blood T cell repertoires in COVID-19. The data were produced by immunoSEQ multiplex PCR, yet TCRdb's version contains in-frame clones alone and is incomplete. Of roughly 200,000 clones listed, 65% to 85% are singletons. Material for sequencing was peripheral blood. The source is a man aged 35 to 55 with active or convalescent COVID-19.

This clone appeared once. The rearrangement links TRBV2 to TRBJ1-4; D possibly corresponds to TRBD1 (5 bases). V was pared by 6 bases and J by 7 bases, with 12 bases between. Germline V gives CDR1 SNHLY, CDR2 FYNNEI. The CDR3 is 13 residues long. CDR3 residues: CASSANQGEKLFF. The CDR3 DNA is TGTGCCAGCAGCGCAAATCAGGGTGAAAAACTGTTTTTT.

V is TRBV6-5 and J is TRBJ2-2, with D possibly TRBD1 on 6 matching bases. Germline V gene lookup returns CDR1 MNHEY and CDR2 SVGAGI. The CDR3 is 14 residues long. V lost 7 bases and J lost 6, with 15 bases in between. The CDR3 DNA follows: TGTGCCAGCATCGGGCAGGGGAAAGCCGGGGAGCTGTTTTTT. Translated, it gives CASIGQGKAGELFF.

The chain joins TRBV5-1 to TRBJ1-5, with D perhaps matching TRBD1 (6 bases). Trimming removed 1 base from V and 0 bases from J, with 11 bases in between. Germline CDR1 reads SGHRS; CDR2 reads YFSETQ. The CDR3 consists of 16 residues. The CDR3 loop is CASSLTGLGSNQPQHF. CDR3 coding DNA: TGCGCCAGCAGCTTGACAGGGTTGGGTAGCAATCAGCCCCAGCATTTT.

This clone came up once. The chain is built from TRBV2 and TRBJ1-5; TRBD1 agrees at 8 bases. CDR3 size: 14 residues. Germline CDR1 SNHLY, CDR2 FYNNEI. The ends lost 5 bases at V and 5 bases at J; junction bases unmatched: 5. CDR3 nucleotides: TGTGCCAGCAGTTCTCAGGGGGCCTATCAGCCCCAGCATTTT. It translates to CASSSQGAYQPQHF.

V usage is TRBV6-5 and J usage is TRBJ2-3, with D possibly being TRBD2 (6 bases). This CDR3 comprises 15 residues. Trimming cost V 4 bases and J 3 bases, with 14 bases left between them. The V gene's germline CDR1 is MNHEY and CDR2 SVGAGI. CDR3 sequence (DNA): TGTGCCAGCAGTTCCTCCGGGCTAGCGACAGATACGCAGTATTTT. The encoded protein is CASSSSGLATDTQYF.

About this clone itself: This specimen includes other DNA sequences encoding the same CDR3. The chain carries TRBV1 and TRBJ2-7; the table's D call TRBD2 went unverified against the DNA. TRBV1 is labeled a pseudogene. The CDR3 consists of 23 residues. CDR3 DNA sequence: TGCACCAGCAGCCAAGTTACAGGACTAGCGGGGGCCAGAATGGGAGCGAGCTCCTACGAGCAGTACTTC. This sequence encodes CTSSQVTGLAGARMGASSYEQYF.

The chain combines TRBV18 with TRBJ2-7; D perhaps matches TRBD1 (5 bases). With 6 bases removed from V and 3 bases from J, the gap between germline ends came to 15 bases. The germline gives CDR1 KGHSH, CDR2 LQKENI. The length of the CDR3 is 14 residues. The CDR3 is CASSPRQNIYEQYF. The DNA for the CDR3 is TGTGCCAGCTCGCCAAGACAGAATATCTACGAGCAGTACTTC.

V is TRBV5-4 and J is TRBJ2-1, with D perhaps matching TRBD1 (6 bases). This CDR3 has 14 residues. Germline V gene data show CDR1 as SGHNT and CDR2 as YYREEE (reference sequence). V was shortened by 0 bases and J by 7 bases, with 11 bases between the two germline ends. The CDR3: CASSLGSRGNEQFF. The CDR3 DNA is TGTGCCAGCAGCTTGGGAAGCAGGGGAAATGAGCAGTTCTTC.

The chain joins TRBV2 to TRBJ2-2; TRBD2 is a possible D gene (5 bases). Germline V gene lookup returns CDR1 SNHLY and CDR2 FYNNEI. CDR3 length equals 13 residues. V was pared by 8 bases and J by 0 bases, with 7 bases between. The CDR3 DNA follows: TGTGCCAGCGAGGAGGCGAACACCGGGGAGCTGTTTTTT. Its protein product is CASEEANTGELFF.